This T cell receptor (beta chain) was obtained from a study of PD-L1 blockade in urothelial cancer. Sequencing used immunoSEQ multiplex PCR; TCRdb keeps in-frame clones, though not all of them. Of roughly 130,000 clones in the sample, 84% were seen once. Time point reported: pretreatment peripheral blood. Germline CDR1 is SQVTM and CDR2 is ANQGSEA. The CDR3 loop spans 12 amino acids. Trimming cost V 7 bases and J 4 bases; bases outside gene matches: 6. Specimen: PBMCs, collected around atezolizumab (anti-PD-L1) treatment. The TCR comes from a man between 45 and 60 years old with urothelial cancer. The chain couples TRBV29-1 to TRBJ1-2, with 7 bases fitting TRBD1. CDR3 sequence (DNA): TGCAGCGGCTGGACAGGCCTCTATGGCTACACCTTC. Protein sequence: CSGWTGLYGYTF.